This TCR beta chain was recovered during a study of cytomegalovirus exposure and HLA in healthy donors. Looking at the study overall: Unique TCR beta sequences numbering 117 million came from 190 million or so T cells in an earlier analysis. Broader study findings: According to the study, about 180 TCR beta chains were cytomegalovirus-associated.

PCR employed 60 Vbeta and 13 Jbeta primers. Measured with immunoSEQ multiplex PCR; TCRdb has only the in-frame clones, and not every one. The sample shows roughly 100,000 clones, 69% of them seen only once. Trimming removed 3 bases at V and 1 base at J, with 10 bases between. CDR1 and CDR2 from the germline V gene are MDHEN and SYDVKM. This CDR3 region has 15 residues. This clone was found once. The target antigen is unknown. Sequences were obtained from PBMCs. This TCR was recovered from a man aged 25 to 40 in good health and CMV-seronegative. The chain recombines TRBV28 with TRBJ1-5, with D tentatively TRBD1 (5 bases). In nucleotides, the CDR3 is TGTGCCAGCAGTTTGGCGGGGGGAAGCAATCAGCCCCAGCATTTT. The encoded protein is CASSLAGGSNQPQHF.